This paragraph covers one T cell receptor beta chain sequence. Its antigen is not known. This sample was included in a study of regulatory dendritic cells for organ transplantation. Study observations and caveats: The authors noted considerable between-person heterogeneity in alloreactive memory CD8+ cells.

Profiling relied on immunoSEQ multiplex PCR, and the TCRdb table lists in-frame clones only, not all of them. The data contain approximately 19,000 clones, around two thirds of them seen just once; the ten biggest clones take up approximately 0.97%. The V end was cut by 4 bases, the J end by 10 bases, with 28 bases between. CDR1 is SGDLS and CDR2 is YYNGEE in the germline V gene. The length of the CDR3 is 17 residues. The J gene is TRBJ2-3, the V gene TRBV9; possibly TRBD1 for D (7 bases). The material sequenced was memory CD4+ T cells from blood. Documented subset: CD45RO+ memory T cells. This receptor was identified in a human donor in good health. CDR3 protein: CASSSPRGDAQGSAQYF. CDR3 in DNA: TGTGCCAGCAGCTCCCCCAGGGGGGACGCCCAAGGGAGTGCGCAGTATTTT.